This T cell receptor beta chain was recovered during a study of blood T cell repertoires in COVID-19. Study details: Specimens from acute and convalescent COVID-19 originated in the United States, Italy and Spain. Sources were T cells, B-cell-depleted T cells, or PBMCs; the material itself was cDNA or gDNA.

Original processing methods: Amplified reference gene primers provided the basis for estimating nucleated cell counts. Assay: immunoSEQ multiplex PCR; the TCRdb copy retains only in-frame clones and omits some. V and J calls and clone size come straight from that table; D and trimming were deduced from the DNA. The sample lists 50,000 to 65,000 clones; around 83% were seen once. Germline V CDR1 and CDR2: SNHLY, FYNNEI. The CDR3 totals 17 residues. V gave up 1 base and J gave up 3 bases, with 18 bases separating them. The receptor was derived from a human donor in a cohort sampled during active COVID-19. Input material: peripheral blood. V is TRBV2 and J is TRBJ1-1; D possibly corresponds to TRBD1 (6 bases). CDR3 amino acids: CASSEEVFGYRDTEAFF. The CDR3 region has the DNA TGTGCCAGCAGTGAAGAGGTTTTTGGATACAGGGACACTGAAGCTTTCTTT.